This T cell receptor beta chain is from a study of blood T cell repertoires in COVID-19. The protocol was immunoSEQ multiplex PCR, while the TCRdb copy is restricted to in-frame clones and leaves out a portion. Of around 260,000 clones in the sample, approximately 83% were seen once. Trimming cost V 5 bases and J 9 bases, with 12 bases left between them. This CDR3 comprises 12 residues. Germline CDR1 SGHRS, CDR2 YFSETQ. The sequencing input was PBMCs or T cells enriched from blood (not recorded which). This sequence originates from a woman in her 30s who had recovered from COVID-19. The rearrangement uses TRBV5-1 and TRBJ2-1; D may be TRBD2 (6 bases). CDR3 in DNA: TGCGCCAGCAGGGGGGGAATGGGTGAGCAGTTCTTC. Translation gives CASRGGMGEQFF.